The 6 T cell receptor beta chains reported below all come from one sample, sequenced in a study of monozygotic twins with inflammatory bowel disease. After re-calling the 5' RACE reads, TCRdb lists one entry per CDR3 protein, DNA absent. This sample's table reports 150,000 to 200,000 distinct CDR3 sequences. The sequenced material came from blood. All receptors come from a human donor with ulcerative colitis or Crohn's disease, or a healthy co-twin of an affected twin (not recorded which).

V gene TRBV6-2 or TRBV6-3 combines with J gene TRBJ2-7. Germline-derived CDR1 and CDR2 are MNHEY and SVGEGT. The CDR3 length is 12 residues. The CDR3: CASSYRYYEQYF.

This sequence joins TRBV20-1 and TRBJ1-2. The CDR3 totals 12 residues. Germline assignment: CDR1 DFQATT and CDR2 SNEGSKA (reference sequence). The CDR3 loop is CSAGYTNYGYTF.

CDR3 residues: CASSYSTGIYEQYF. This sequence joins TRBV6-5 and TRBJ2-7; without DNA, the TCRdb call of TRBD1 cannot be checked. Germline CDR1 and CDR2: MNHEY and SVGAGI. The CDR3 has 14 residues.

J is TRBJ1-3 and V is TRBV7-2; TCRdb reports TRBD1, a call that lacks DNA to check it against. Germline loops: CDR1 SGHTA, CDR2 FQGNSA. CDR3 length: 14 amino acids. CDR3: CASSPSTGGNTIYF.

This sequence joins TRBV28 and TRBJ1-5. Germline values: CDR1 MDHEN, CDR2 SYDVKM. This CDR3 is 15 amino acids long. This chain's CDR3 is CASSPWAEGTQPQHF.

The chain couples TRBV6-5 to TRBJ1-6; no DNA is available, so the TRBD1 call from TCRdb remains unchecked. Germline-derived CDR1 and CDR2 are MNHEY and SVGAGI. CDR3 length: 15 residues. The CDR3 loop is CASSYGTEYNSPLHF.